This record covers a single T cell receptor beta chain. Its target is unknown. These data belong to a study of CD8 T cells in Susac syndrome. Study-wide context: Clinically active disease was present in 5 or 6 of the sequenced Susac syndrome patients. About 8 of these patients were in remission. Treatment at blood withdrawal was none, corticosteroids, or intravenous immunoglobulin alone in Susac syndrome patients.

The CDR3 loop spans 17 amino acids. V lost 0 bases to trimming and J lost 4 bases, with 16 bases between them. Germline-derived CDR1 and CDR2 are SGHRS and YFSETQ. Findings and limits, study-wide: Where Susac syndrome CD4+ T cell repertoires were concerned, no clonal expansion was evident.

Random hexamers served to reverse transcribe about 0.5 to 1 ug RNA. With immunoSEQ multiplex PCR, TCR beta CDR3 was amplified across 54 Vbeta and 13 Jbeta. TCRdb itself ran the immunoSEQ multiplex PCR reads through MiXCR, one entry per CDR3 protein. The sample lists 71,000 or so distinct CDR3 sequences; around 93% were seen once. The receptor was derived from a human donor with Susac syndrome. The sample consisted of CD4+ T cells from PBMCs. The chain is built from TRBV5-1 and TRBJ2-2; D perhaps matches TRBD1 (5 bases). The DNA of the CDR3 is TGCGCCAGCAGCTTGGCCGGGCGCTCAGGGTTCACCGGGGAGCTGTTTTTT. Protein: CASSLAGRSGFTGELFF. The full variable domain, rest sourced from reference TRBV5-1 and TRBJ2-2, is KAGVTQTPRYLIKTRGQQVTLSCSPISGHRSVSWYQQTPGQGLQFLFEYFSETQRNKGNFPGRFSGRQFSNSRSEMNVSTLELGDSALYLCASSLAGRSGFTGELFFGEGSRLTVL.